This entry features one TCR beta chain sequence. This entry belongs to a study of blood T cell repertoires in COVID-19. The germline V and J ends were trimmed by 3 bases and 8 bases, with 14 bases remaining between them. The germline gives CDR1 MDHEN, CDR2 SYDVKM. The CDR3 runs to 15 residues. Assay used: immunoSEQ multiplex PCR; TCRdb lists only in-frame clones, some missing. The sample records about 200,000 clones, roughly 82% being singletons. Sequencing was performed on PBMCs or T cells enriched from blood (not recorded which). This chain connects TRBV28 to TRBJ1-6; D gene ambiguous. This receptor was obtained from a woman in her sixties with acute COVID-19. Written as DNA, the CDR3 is TGTGCCAGCAGTTTTATCGGAGTGACGGATTCACCCCTCCACTTT. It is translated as CASSFIGVTDSPLHF.